These T cell receptor beta chains were read from a single sample in a study of CXCR3-negative and CXCR3-positive naive CD8 T cells. TCRdb reprocessed the 5' RACE reads and keeps a single row for each CDR3 protein, giving no DNA. The sample table includes 45,000 or so distinct CDR3 sequences. The specimen was memory CD8+ T cells from blood. Every receptor here comes from a human donor in good health. Some clones in this sample may be carry-over from other donors' samples. Each CDR3 is given with its conserved first and last residue. Not all rows give a size; the values are once, few, many and, for expanded clones, a class.

size | J | V | CDR3
NA | TRBJ2-1 | TRBV28 | CASSLTRRIGEQFF
NA | TRBJ2-3 | TRBV20-1 | CSAPGGTDTQYF
NA | TRBJ1-5 | TRBV7-9 | CASSLAGVVQPQHF
NA | TRBJ2-7 | TRBV7-6 | CASSSRPGTGMGYEQYF
medium-sized | TRBJ2-1 | TRBV4-3 | CASSQLTGGSYNEQFF
NA | TRBJ2-1 | TRBV5-1 | CASSLEGSGSAYNEQFF
NA | TRBJ2-7 | TRBV12-3/TRBV12-4 | CASRPSDREQYF
NA | TRBJ2-1 | TRBV28 | CASSPWSLEQFF
NA | TRBJ2-7 | TRBV3-1 | CASSLPPSYEQYF
NA | TRBJ2-2 | TRBV5-1 | CASSPSDLRRPGELFF
NA | TRBJ2-1 | TRBV29-1 | CSVEDERGGYNEQFF
NA | TRBJ2-1 | TRBV5-1 | CASGVDYVNNEQFF
NA | TRBJ2-1 | TRBV6-5 | CASSSLAGGPGNEQFF
NA | TRBJ2-2 | TRBV23-1 | CASNQTPRQGLAGELFF
NA | TRBJ2-2 | TRBV4-2 | CASSHPMAGGNTGELFF
NA | TRBJ1-1 | TRBV7-6 | CASSWGSRNTEAFF